These 26 T cell receptor beta chains originate from one sample sequenced in a study of cytomegalovirus exposure and HLA in healthy donors. It was with 60 Vbeta and 13 Jbeta primers that the PCR ran. Sequencing used immunoSEQ multiplex PCR; TCRdb keeps in-frame clones, though not all of them. This table holds more than 85,000 clones, more than 9.5% found once. Sequencing input: PBMCs. Every receptor here comes from a man in his forties or fifties in good health and CMV-seropositive.

This chain joins TRBV19 and TRBJ2-7, with 7 nucleotides matching TRBD1. Germline V lookup: CDR1 LNHDA, CDR2 SQIVND (reference sequence). This CDR3 region has 13 residues. The V and J ends lost 5 bases and 4 bases, in that order; junction bases with no gene match: 5. The CDR3 here is CASSATQGYEQYF. The CDR3 DNA reads as TGTGCCAGTAGTGCCACACAGGGGTACGAGCAGTACTTC.

This clone was seen a handful of times. The CDR3 coding sequence is TGTGCCAGCAGCTCAGGACAGGGTAGTCCTGAAGCTTTCTTT. Amino acid sequence: CASSSGQGSPEAFF. The chain recombines TRBV11-3 with TRBJ1-1, with 8 positions matching TRBD1. This CDR3 has 14 residues. The V gene's germline CDR1 is SGHNT and CDR2 YENEEA. V shed 4 bases and J 6 bases; nucleotides not matched to a gene: 7.

The chain employs TRBV14 and TRBJ2-7; 9 bases align to TRBD2. The CDR3 has 16 amino acids. CDR1 is SGHDN, CDR2 FVKESK, per germline. The ends lost 4 bases at V and 2 bases at J; junction bases unmatched: 9. As DNA, the CDR3 is TGTGCCAGCAGCCCCCCCGGACTAGCGAGGACCTACGAGCAGTACTTC. Encoded protein: CASSPPGLARTYEQYF.

This chain links TRBV13 with TRBJ2-7; 8 bases align to TRBD1. The germline V gene encodes CDR1 PRHDT and CDR2 FYEKMQ (reference sequence). Trimming took 5 bases from V and 5 from J; bases not matched to a gene: 17. The CDR3 is made up of 17 amino acids. The CDR3 here is CASSTYPDRGKSDEQYF. The CDR3 DNA sequence: TGTGCCAGCAGCACCTATCCCGACAGGGGAAAATCGGACGAGCAGTACTTC. Full variable domain (remainder filled in from reference TRBV13 and TRBJ2-7): AAGVIQSPRHLIKEKRETATLKCYPIPRHDTVYWYQQGPGQDPQFLISFYEKMQSDKGSIPDRFSAQQFSDYHSELNMSSLELGDSALYFCASSTYPDRGKSDEQYFGPGTRLTVT.

The chain combines TRBV4-2 with TRBJ2-5, with D possibly TRBD1 on 6 matching bases. The germline V and J ends were trimmed by 0 bases and 1 base, with 6 bases remaining between them. This CDR3 has 14 amino acids. Germline V gives CDR1 LGHNA, CDR2 YNFKEQ. The CDR3 bases are TGTGCCAGCAGCCAAGACAGGGGCCAAGAGACCCAGTACTTC. Translated, it gives CASSQDRGQETQYF.

The chain is built from TRBV27 and TRBJ2-1, with 10 bases identical to TRBD2. The CDR3 totals 16 residues. In germline, CDR1 is MNHEY, CDR2 SMNVEV (reference sequence). J was trimmed by 2 bases and V by 4 bases; bases with no gene match: 5. CDR3 protein: CASSSTGLAAYNEQFF. CDR3 nucleotides: TGTGCCAGCAGTTCCACCGGACTAGCGGCCTACAATGAGCAGTTCTTC.

V and J are TRBV21-1 and TRBJ1-4. TRBV21-1 is a pseudogene locus. The CDR3 length is 15 residues. This CDR3 reads CASSKSGGQGEKLFF. CDR3 in DNA: TGTGCCAGCAGCAAATCGGGAGGTCAGGGTGAAAAACTGTTTTTT.

The V and J genes are TRBV4-3 and TRBJ2-4, with TRBD2 matching over 10 bases. This CDR3 has 15 residues. CDR1 and CDR2 from the germline V gene are LGHNA and YSLEER. The J segment lost 8 bases and the V segment lost 0 bases, leaving 4 bases of the junction unmatched. The CDR3 region is CASSQDWTSGDIQYF. DNA for the CDR3: TGCGCCAGCAGCCAAGATTGGACTAGCGGAGACATTCAGTACTTC.

The chain has TRBV10-3 and TRBJ1-2, with 7 nucleotides matching TRBD1. Trimming cost V 3 bases and J 6 bases; bases outside gene matches: 7. The CDR3 has 14 residues. The V gene's germline CDR1 is ENHRY and CDR2 SYGVKD. The CDR3 reads CAISERGQANGYTF. As DNA, the CDR3 is TGTGCCATCAGTGAACGAGGACAGGCAAATGGCTACACCTTC.

This clone showed up just a few times. The DNA of the CDR3 is TGCGCCAGCAGCCCCCAGACAGGGCCGTCGTTCGGTGAGCAGTTCTTC. This encodes CASSPQTGPSFGEQFF. The chain joins TRBV4-1 to TRBJ2-1; 7 bases fit TRBD1. This CDR3 contains 16 residues. Germline-derived CDR1 and CDR2 are MGHRA and YSYEKL. Losses at the gene ends were 4 bases for V and 9 bases for J; bases not matched to a gene: 15.

The V and J genes are TRBV27 and TRBJ2-7; 7 bases are shared with TRBD1. The J segment lost 6 bases and the V segment lost 4 bases, leaving 9 bases of the junction unmatched. The CDR3 consists of 14 residues. Germline CDR1 reads MNHEY; CDR2 reads SMNVEV (reference sequence). The CDR3 nucleotides read TGTGCCAGCAGTTCCCGACAGGGATTCGGCGAGCAGTACTTC. Its protein product is CASSSRQGFGEQYF.

The rearrangement uses TRBV4-1 and TRBJ2-3, with 9 nucleotides matching TRBD1. The CDR3 runs to 16 residues. The J segment lost 1 base and the V segment lost 1 base, leaving 3 bases of the junction unmatched. The germline V gene encodes CDR1 MGHRA and CDR2 YSYEKL. The CDR3 coding sequence is TGCGCCAGCAGCCAAGGGACAGGGGTCGGCACAGATACGCAGTATTTT. Protein product: CASSQGTGVGTDTQYF.

The V and J genes are TRBV7-2 and TRBJ2-1, with TRBD2 matching over 11 bases. This CDR3 has 18 amino acids. The ends lost 1 base at V and 7 bases at J; junction bases unmatched: 12. The germline V gene encodes CDR1 SGHTA and CDR2 FQGNSA. The CDR3 DNA reads TGTGCCAGCAGCTTAGATTGGATGGGTAGCGGGAGGGTTAATGAGCAGTTCTTC. It yields the protein CASSLDWMGSGRVNEQFF.

This clone was seen a handful of times. V usage is TRBV7-9 and J usage is TRBJ1-5; TRBD1 agrees at 7 bases. The CDR3 runs 14 residues. The germline CDR1 and CDR2 sequences are SEHNR and FQNEAQ (reference sequence). J was trimmed by 2 bases and V by 6 bases; bases with no gene match: 4. The CDR3 DNA sequence: TGTGCCAGCAGTTTAACAGGGGGCAATCAGCCCCAGCATTTT. Translating gives CASSLTGGNQPQHF. The variable domain in full, completed from reference TRBV7-9 and TRBJ1-5, reads DTGVSQNPRHKITKRGQNVTFRCDPISEHNRLYWYRQTLGQGPEFLTYFQNEAQLEKSRLLSDRFSAERPKGSFSTLEIQRTEQGDSAMYLCASSLTGGNQPQHFGDGTRLSIL.

This clone was counted between two and nine times. The chain carries TRBV7-8 and TRBJ2-1; D may be TRBD1 (5 bases). Between the trimmed V and J ends, which lost 1 base and 0 bases, there was a span of 16 bases. The CDR3 runs to 18 residues. The germline V gene has CDR1 SGHVS and CDR2 FQNEAQ. CDR3 in amino acids: CASSLDGAGARSYNEQFF. CDR3 coding DNA: TGTGCCAGCAGCTTAGATGGGGCTGGCGCGCGCTCCTACAATGAGCAGTTCTTC.

The chain uses TRBV27 and TRBJ2-4; the match to TRBD1 covers 7 bases. The CDR3 sequence is 16 residues long. Germline assignment: CDR1 MNHEY and CDR2 SMNVEV (reference sequence). Losses at the gene ends were 5 bases for V and 2 bases for J; bases not matched to a gene: 9. The CDR3 here is CASSPWDSPTKNIQYF. CDR3 nucleotides: TGTGCCAGCAGTCCATGGGACAGTCCAACCAAAAACATTCAGTACTTC.

This clone turned up a few times. The CDR3 loop is CASNSSPGTSGRVDEQYF. The CDR3 coding sequence is TGTGCCAGCAACTCCAGTCCTGGGACTAGCGGGAGGGTGGACGAGCAGTACTTC. J is TRBJ2-7 and V is TRBV7-9, with 16 bases lining up with TRBD2. The CDR3 runs 18 residues. V lost 7 bases to trimming and J lost 5 bases; unmatched junction nucleotides: 14. The germline CDR1 and CDR2 sequences are SEHNR and FQNEAQ (reference sequence).

This clone showed up just a few times. This chain links TRBV18 with TRBJ2-2; D may be TRBD2 (5 bases). This CDR3 has 16 residues. In germline, CDR1 is KGHSH, CDR2 LQKENI. Trimming cost V 0 bases and J 4 bases, with 12 bases left between them. CDR3 DNA: TGTGCCAGCTCACCACCGGTAGCGAGGCTCACCGGGGAGCTGTTTTTT. Protein product: CASSPPVARLTGELFF.

CDR3 protein: CASSEALAGGSDTQYF. The CDR3 region has the DNA TGTGCCAGCAGTGAAGCCTTAGCGGGAGGGTCAGATACGCAGTATTTT. The V gene is TRBV6-1, the J gene TRBJ2-3; 11 bases map to TRBD2. Germline V gene data show CDR1 as MNHNS and CDR2 as SASEGT. The CDR3 extends over 16 amino acids. V lost 0 bases to trimming and J lost 4 bases; unmatched junction nucleotides: 3.

The chain uses TRBV28 and TRBJ2-7, with D perhaps TRBD1 (7 bases). Trimming took 5 bases from V and 2 from J, leaving 10 bases between them. Germline V gene sequence: CDR1 MDHEN, CDR2 SYDVKM. The length of the CDR3 is 13 residues. CDR3 sequence (DNA): TGTGCCAGCAGTGGGGGGACAGCCTACGAGCAGTACTTC. This translates into CASSGGTAYEQYF.

The chain recombines TRBV7-2 with TRBJ2-1, with a tentative D call TRBD2 (6 bases). The germline V and J ends were trimmed by 5 bases and 8 bases, with 10 bases remaining between them. Germline CDR1 reads SGHTA; CDR2 reads FQGNSA. The CDR3 has 12 amino acids. The DNA of the CDR3 is TGTGCCAGCAGCACGACTAGGGATGAGCAGTTCTTC. This sequence encodes CASSTTRDEQFF. Combining the CDR3 with reference TRBV7-2 and TRBJ2-1 gives the whole variable domain GAGVSQSPSNKVTEKGKDVELRCDPISGHTALYWYRQSLGQGLEFLIYFQGNSAPDKSGLPSDRFSAERTGGSVSTLTIQRTQQEDSAVYLCASSTTRDEQFFGPGTRLTVL.

The gene calls are TRBV2 and TRBJ2-3, with a possible D match to TRBD1 (6 bases). The ends were cut back, 6 bases at V and 0 bases at J, with 16 bases in the middle. CDR1 is SNHLY, CDR2 FYNNEI, per germline. This CDR3 has 16 amino acids. The CDR3 here is CASSPFGGGSTDTQYF. The DNA of the CDR3 is TGTGCCAGCAGCCCCTTTGGGGGCGGTAGCACAGATACGCAGTATTTT.

CDR3 amino acids: CASSEGESYNEQFF. In DNA, the CDR3 is TGTGCCAGCAGCGAGGGGGAGTCCTACAATGAGCAGTTCTTC. The chain links TRBV11-2 to TRBJ2-1; tentatively, D is TRBD1 (6 bases). Germline V gene lookup returns CDR1 SGHAT and CDR2 FQNNGV. The length of the CDR3 is 14 residues. The V end was cut by 5 bases, the J end by 1 base, with 9 bases between.

The rearrangement uses TRBV13 and TRBJ2-1, with 8 bases lining up with TRBD2. In germline, CDR1 is PRHDT, CDR2 FYEKMQ (reference sequence). The junction had 2 bases not matched to a gene; V was cut back by 4 bases and J by 6 bases. CDR3 length: 13 residues. CDR3 DNA sequence: TGTGCCAGCAGCTACGGGACTAGCAATGAGCAGTTCTTC. Its translation is CASSYGTSNEQFF.

This clone came up a few times. The rearrangement joins TRBV6-1 to TRBJ1-1; D is perhaps TRBD1 (5 bases). V lost 5 bases to trimming and J lost 4 bases, with 14 bases between them. Germline loops: CDR1 MNHNS, CDR2 SASEGT. CDR3 size: 14 residues. The CDR3 DNA follows: TGTGCCAGCAGTTTAACCAAGGGGCGCACTGAAGCTTTCTTT. Encoded protein: CASSLTKGRTEAFF.

The CDR3 DNA reads TGTGCCAGCAAGCCGGGGACTGATGAGCAGTTCTTC. Its protein is CASKPGTDEQFF. The V call is TRBV7-2, the J call TRBJ2-1, with D tentatively TRBD2 (6 bases). The CDR3 sequence is 12 residues long. Germline V CDR1 and CDR2: SGHTA, FQGNSA. Between the trimmed V and J ends, which lost 7 bases and 8 bases, there was a span of 12 bases.